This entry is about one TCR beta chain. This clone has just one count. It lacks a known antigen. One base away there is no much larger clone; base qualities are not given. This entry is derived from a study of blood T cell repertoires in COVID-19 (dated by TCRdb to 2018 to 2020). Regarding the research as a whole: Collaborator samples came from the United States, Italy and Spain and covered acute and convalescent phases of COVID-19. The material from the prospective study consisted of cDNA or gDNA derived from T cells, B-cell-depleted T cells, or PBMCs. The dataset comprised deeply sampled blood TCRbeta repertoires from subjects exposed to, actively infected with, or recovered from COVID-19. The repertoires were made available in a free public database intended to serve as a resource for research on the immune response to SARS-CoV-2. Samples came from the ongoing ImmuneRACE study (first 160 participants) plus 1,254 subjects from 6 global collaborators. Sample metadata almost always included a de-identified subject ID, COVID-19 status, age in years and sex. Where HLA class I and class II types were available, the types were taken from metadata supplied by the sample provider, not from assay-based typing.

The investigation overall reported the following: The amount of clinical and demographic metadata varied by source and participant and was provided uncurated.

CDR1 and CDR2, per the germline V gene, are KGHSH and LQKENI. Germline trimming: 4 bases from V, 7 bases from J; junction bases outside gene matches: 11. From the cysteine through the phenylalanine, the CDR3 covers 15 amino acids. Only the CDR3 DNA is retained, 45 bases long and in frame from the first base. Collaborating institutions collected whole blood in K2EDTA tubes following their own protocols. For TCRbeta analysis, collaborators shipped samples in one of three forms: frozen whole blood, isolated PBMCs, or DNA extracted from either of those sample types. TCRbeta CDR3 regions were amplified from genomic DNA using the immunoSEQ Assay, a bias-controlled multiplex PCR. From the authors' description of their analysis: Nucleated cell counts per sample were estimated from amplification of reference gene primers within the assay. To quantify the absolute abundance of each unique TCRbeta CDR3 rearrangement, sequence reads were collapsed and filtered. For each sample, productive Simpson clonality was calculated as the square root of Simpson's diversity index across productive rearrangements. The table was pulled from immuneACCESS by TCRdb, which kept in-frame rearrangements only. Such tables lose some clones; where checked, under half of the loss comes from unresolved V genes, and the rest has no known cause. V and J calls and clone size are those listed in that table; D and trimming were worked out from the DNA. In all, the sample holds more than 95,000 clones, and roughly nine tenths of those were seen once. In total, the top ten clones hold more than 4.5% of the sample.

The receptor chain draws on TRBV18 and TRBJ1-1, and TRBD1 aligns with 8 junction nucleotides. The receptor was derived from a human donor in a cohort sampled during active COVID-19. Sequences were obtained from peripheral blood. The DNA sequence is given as TGTGCCAGCTCACACAGGGGGAAGTTTGGTGGTGAAGCTTTCTTT. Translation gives CASSHRGKFGGEAFF.